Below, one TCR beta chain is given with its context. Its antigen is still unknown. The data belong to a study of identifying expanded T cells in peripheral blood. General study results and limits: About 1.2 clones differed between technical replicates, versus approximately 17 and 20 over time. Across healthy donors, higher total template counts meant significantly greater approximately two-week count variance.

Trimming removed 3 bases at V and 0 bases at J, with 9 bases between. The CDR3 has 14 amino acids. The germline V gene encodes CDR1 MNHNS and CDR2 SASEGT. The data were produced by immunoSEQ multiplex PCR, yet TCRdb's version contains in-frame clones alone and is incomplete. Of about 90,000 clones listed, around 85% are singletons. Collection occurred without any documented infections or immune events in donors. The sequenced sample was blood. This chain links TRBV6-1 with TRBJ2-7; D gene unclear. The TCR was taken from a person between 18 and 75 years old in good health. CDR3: CASSDPTYSYEQYF. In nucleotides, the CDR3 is TGTGCCAGCAGTGACCCCACCTACTCCTACGAGCAGTACTTC.